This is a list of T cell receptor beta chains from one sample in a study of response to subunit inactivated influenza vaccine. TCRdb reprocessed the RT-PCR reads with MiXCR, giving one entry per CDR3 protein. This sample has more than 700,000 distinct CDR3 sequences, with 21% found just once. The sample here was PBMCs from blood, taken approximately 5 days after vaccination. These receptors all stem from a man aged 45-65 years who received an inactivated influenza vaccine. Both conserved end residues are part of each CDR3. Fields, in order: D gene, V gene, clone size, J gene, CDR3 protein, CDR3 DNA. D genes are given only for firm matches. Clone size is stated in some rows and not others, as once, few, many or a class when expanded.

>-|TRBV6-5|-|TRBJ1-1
CASTYRVGNTEAFF
TGTGCCAGCACTTACAGGGTGGGGAACACTGAAGCTTTCTTT
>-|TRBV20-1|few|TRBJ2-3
CSASMGWTDTQYF
TGCAGTGCTAGTATGGGTTGGACAGATACGCAGTATTTT
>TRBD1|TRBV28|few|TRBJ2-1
CASSRDRVWQFF
TGTGCCAGCAGCCGCGACAGGGTATGGCAGTTCTTC
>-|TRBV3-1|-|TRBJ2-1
CASSRTWRLTDNEQFF
TGTGCCAGCAGTCGTACGTGGCGGCTCACGGACAATGAGCAGTTCTTC
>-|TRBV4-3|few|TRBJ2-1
CASSHAHYNEQFF
TGCGCCAGCAGCCATGCCCATTACAATGAGCAGTTCTTC
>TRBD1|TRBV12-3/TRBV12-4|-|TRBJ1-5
CASSLKGAGNQPQHF
TGTGCCAGCAGTTTGAAGGGGGCTGGCAATCAGCCCCAGCATTTT
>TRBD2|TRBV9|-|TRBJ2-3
CASSVGGSVADTQYF
TGTGCCAGCAGCGTGGGCGGGAGCGTCGCAGATACGCAGTATTTT
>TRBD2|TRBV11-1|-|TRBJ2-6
CASSFGTSGRQRGGANVLTF
TGTGCCAGCAGCTTCGGGACTAGCGGGAGACAGAGAGGTGGGGCCAACGTCCTGACTTTC
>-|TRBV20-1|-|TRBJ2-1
CSAAYGTSYNEQFF
TGCAGTGCCGCCTACGGAACATCCTACAATGAGCAGTTCTTC
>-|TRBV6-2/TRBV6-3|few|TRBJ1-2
CASSAGSIYGYTF
TGTGCCAGCAGTGCCGGGTCCATCTATGGCTACACCTTC
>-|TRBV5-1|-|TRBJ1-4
CASSLGSGINEKLFF
TGCGCCAGCAGCTTGGGGTCCGGGATTAATGAAAAACTGTTTTTT
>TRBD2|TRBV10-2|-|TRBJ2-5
CASTGTSAFQETQYF
TGCGCCAGCACCGGGACTAGCGCTTTCCAAGAGACCCAGTACTTC
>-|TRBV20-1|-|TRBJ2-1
CSALPRGYNEQFF
TGCAGTGCCCTCCCGAGGGGCTACAATGAGCAGTTCTTC
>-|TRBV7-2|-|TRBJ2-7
CASSLGPGIYYEQYF
TGTGCCAGCAGCTTAGGGCCAGGGATTTACTACGAGCAGTACTTC
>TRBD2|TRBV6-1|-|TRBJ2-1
CASSLTLAGSYNEQFF
TGTGCCAGCAGCCTCACTTTAGCGGGGTCCTACAATGAGCAGTTCTTC
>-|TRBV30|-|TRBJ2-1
CAWTQSRVDNEQFF
TGTGCCTGGACCCAATCTAGAGTAGACAATGAGCAGTTCTTC
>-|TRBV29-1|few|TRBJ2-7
CSAKGGSYEQYF
TGCAGCGCGAAGGGGGGATCCTACGAGCAGTACTTC
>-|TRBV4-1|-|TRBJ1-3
CASSQDPMRGNTIYF
TGCGCCAGCAGCCAAGATCCGATGAGGGGAAACACCATATATTTT
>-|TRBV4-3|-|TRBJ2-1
CASSQDAAPGVNEQFF
TGCGCCAGCAGCCAAGATGCGGCTCCCGGGGTCAATGAGCAGTTCTTC
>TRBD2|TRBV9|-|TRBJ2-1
CASSHPQERENYNEQFF
TGTGCCAGCAGCCACCCCCAAGAGCGGGAGAACTACAATGAGCAGTTCTTC
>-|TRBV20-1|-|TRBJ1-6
CSARDSGMSYNSPLHF
TGCAGTGCTAGAGATTCAGGGATGTCCTATAATTCACCCCTCCACTTT
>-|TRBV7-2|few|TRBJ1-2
CASSRDNANYGYTF
TGTGCCAGCAGCCGGGACAATGCTAACTATGGCTACACCTTC
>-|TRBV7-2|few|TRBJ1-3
CASSHGSAPGNTIYF
TGTGCCAGCAGCCATGGGTCGGCCCCTGGAAACACCATATATTTT
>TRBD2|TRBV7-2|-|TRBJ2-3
CASSKTSGGAGDTQYF
TGTGCCAGCAGCAAGACTAGCGGGGGGGCCGGAGATACGCAGTATTTT
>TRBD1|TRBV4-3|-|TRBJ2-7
CASSQYFGTGGYEQYF
TGCGCCAGCAGCCAGTATTTTGGGACAGGGGGGTACGAGCAGTACTTC
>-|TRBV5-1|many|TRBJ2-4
CASSQGLVTEEAQYF
TGCGCCAGCAGCCAAGGTCTTGTAACGGAAGAAGCTCAGTACTTC
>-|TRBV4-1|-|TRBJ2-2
CASSPPPGVTNTGELFF
TGCGCCAGCAGCCCTCCACCGGGGGTGACGAACACCGGGGAGCTGTTTTTT
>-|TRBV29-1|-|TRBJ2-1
CSVEDPEVIHEQFF
TGCAGCGTTGAAGATCCGGAGGTTATCCATGAGCAGTTCTTC
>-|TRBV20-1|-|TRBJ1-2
CRPVGRPTNYGYTF
TGCAGGCCGGTGGGCAGGCCTACTAACTATGGCTACACCTTC
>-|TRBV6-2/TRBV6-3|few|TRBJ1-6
CASSYTGGGSPLHF
TGTGCCAGCAGTTACACCGGAGGAGGTTCACCCCTCCACTTT
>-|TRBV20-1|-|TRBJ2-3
CSARGWGTDTQYF
TGCAGTGCTAGGGGCTGGGGAACAGATACGCAGTATTTT
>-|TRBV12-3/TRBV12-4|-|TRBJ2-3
CASSLVGFGTRTKDTQYF
TGTGCCAGCAGTTTAGTTGGGTTCGGGACAAGGACGAAAGATACGCAGTATTTT
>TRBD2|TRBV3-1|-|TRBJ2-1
CATKGRERNEQFF
TGTGCCACGAAGGGGAGGGAGCGCAATGAGCAGTTCTTC
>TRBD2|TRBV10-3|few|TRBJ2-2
CAISEGSGRNTGELFF
TGTGCCATCAGCGAAGGTAGCGGGAGAAACACCGGGGAGCTGTTTTTT
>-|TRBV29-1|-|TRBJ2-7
CSVGRAIGREQYF
TGCAGCGTTGGGAGGGCCATAGGGAGGGAGCAGTACTTC
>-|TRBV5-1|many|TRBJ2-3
CASSLADHTDTQYF
TGCGCCAGCAGCTTGGCTGACCACACAGATACGCAGTATTTT
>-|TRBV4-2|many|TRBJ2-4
CASSQVLAKNIQYF
TGTGCCAGCAGCCAAGTGCTAGCCAAAAACATTCAGTACTTC
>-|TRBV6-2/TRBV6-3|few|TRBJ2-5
CASSYSTARRQETQYF
TGTGCCAGCAGTTACTCGACGGCCAGACGTCAAGAGACCCAGTACTTC
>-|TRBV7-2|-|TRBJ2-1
CASSAELTPRRWQFF
TGTGCCAGCAGCGCGGAACTCACTCCTCGAAGGTGGCAGTTCTTC
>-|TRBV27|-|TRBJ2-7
CASMTGLSYEQYF
TGTGCCAGCATGACGGGGTTATCCTACGAGCAGTACTTC
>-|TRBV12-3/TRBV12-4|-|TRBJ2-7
CASSLDPQAEQYF
TGTGCCAGCAGTTTAGACCCCCAAGCGGAGCAGTACTTC
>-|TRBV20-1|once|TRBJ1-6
CSARWGESSPLHF
TGCAGTGCTAGATGGGGGGAAAGCTCACCCCTCCACTTT
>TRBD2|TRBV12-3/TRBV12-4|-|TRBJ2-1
CASSFPLTSAANEQFF
TGTGCCAGCAGTTTCCCTCTGACTAGCGCGGCCAATGAGCAGTTCTTC